One and the same sample provided the 22 T cell receptor beta chains below, sequenced in a study of blood T cell repertoires in COVID-19. Assay: immunoSEQ multiplex PCR; the TCRdb copy retains only in-frame clones and omits some. This table has over 100,000 clones, 79% appearing once. Sequenced: peripheral blood. The receptor set was obtained from a woman of 80 years or more with acute or convalescent COVID-19.

Only one count was recorded for this clone. The rearrangement links TRBV19 to TRBJ1-5; the D gene is possibly TRBD1 (5 bases). Trimming took off 3 bases at V and 7 bases at J, with 13 bases between the two ends. In germline, CDR1 is LNHDA, CDR2 SQIVND (reference sequence). The CDR3 runs to 14 residues. The CDR3 DNA is TGTGCCAGTAGTATCAGGGTGGTGGGACAGCCCCAGCATTTT. This sequence encodes CASSIRVVGQPQHF. Combining the CDR3 with reference TRBV19 and TRBJ1-5 gives the whole variable domain DGGITQSPKYLFRKEGQNVTLSCEQNLNHDAMYWYRQDPGQGLRLIYYSQIVNDFQKGDIAEGYSVSREKKESFPLTVTSAQKNPTAFYLCASSIRVVGQPQHFGDGTRLSIL.

The V call is TRBV11-3, the J call TRBJ2-2; 9 nucleotides agree with TRBD2. CDR3 length equals 14 residues. Germline lookup yields CDR1 SGHNT and CDR2 YENEEA. Trimming cost V 5 bases and J 8 bases; bases outside gene matches: 6. The CDR3 here is CASSPRTSEGELFF. In DNA, the CDR3 is TGTGCCAGCAGCCCTCGGACTAGCGAGGGGGAGCTGTTTTTT.

V usage is TRBV28 and J usage is TRBJ1-2, with D possibly being TRBD1 (6 bases). The V end lost 5 bases, the J end lost 4 bases, and 11 bases lay between the germline ends. This CDR3 is built from 13 residues. In germline, CDR1 is MDHEN, CDR2 SYDVKM. The CDR3 DNA sequence: TGTGCCAGCAGTATCCGGGACATCTATGGCTACACCTTC. Protein product: CASSIRDIYGYTF.

The chain has TRBV7-8 and TRBJ1-2; D uncertain. Germline CDR1 and CDR2: SGHVS and FQNEAQ. The CDR3 extends over 15 amino acids. Trimming removed 3 bases from V and 2 bases from J, with 13 bases in between. The CDR3 region has the DNA TGTGCCAGCAGCTTTCTTACAAAGTCCAACTATGGCTACACCTTC. Residues: CASSFLTKSNYGYTF.

This clone was seen once. This chain connects TRBV24-1 to TRBJ1-4, with TRBD1 identical over 10 bases. Germline lookup yields CDR1 KGHDR and CDR2 SFDVKD. Germline trimming cut 7 bases from V and 5 bases from J; bases unmatched to any gene: 12. This CDR3 contains 17 residues. DNA for the CDR3: TGTGCCACCAGCTCCGGGACAGGGGTATGGAAAAATGAAAAACTGTTTTTT. This gives the protein CATSSGTGVWKNEKLFF.

The chain uses TRBV6-5 and TRBJ1-2; a weak D match, TRBD1 (5 bases). This CDR3 region has 16 residues. V lost 4 bases, J lost 5 bases, and 20 bases lay in between. In germline, CDR1 is MNHEY, CDR2 SVGAGI. Here the CDR3 reads CASSLIVGEGRYGYTF. CDR3 bases: TGTGCCAGCAGTTTGATTGTTGGGGAGGGGCGGTATGGCTACACCTTC.

Points on this clone: An end of the junction does not agree with germline; a read error may underlie this. The chain uses TRBV19 and TRBJ1-2; D not resolved. This CDR3 spans 16 amino acids. Germline CDR1 and CDR2: LNHDA and SQIVND (reference sequence). The CDR3 sequence: CVSSVVAGIRIYGYTF. CDR3 nucleotides: TGTGTCAGTAGTGTCGTAGCTGGCATCCGCATATATGGCTACACCTTC. The full variable domain, in which reference TRBV19 and TRBJ1-2 provide the parts outside the CDR3, is DGGITQSPKYLFRKEGQNVTLSCEQNLNHDAMYWYRQDPGQGLRLIYYSQIVNDFQKGDIAEGYSVSREKKESFPLTVTSAQKNPTAFYLCVSSVVAGIRIYGYTFGSGTRLTVV.

The chain joins TRBV29-1 to TRBJ2-5, with D possibly being TRBD2 (6 bases). This CDR3 contains 14 residues. Germline V CDR1 and CDR2: SQVTM, ANQGSEA. The V end lost 5 bases, the J end lost 2 bases, and 15 bases lay between the germline ends. The CDR3 spells CSVLSGVPQETQYF. The DNA of the CDR3 is TGCAGCGTTCTGTCGGGGGTCCCGCAAGAGACCCAGTACTTC.

The V and J genes are TRBV30 and TRBJ2-1, with 9 positions matching TRBD2. In germline, CDR1 is GTSNPN, CDR2 SVGIG (reference sequence). V shed 1 base and J 13 bases; nucleotides not matched to a gene: 11. The length of the CDR3 is 14 residues. In DNA form, the CDR3 reads TGTGCCTGGAGTGGTGGGGCTAGCGGGACTCGCCAGTTCTTC. Translating it yields CAWSGGASGTRQFF. Together with reference TRBV30 and TRBJ2-1, the CDR3 gives the full variable domain: SQTIHQWPATLVQPVGSPLSLECTVEGTSNPNLYWYRQAAGRGLQLLFYSVGIGQISSEVPQNLSASRPQDRQFILSSKKLLLSDSGFYLCAWSGGASGTRQFFGPGTRLTVL.

The rearrangement uses TRBV20-1 and TRBJ2-1; tentative D call: TRBD1 (6 bases). Trimming removed 3 bases from V and 14 bases from J, with 17 bases in between. Per the germline V gene, CDR1 is DFQATT and CDR2 is SNEGSKA (reference sequence). This CDR3 comprises 12 residues. CDR3 residues: CSASAGAERKFF. The CDR3 coding sequence is TGCAGTGCTAGTGCAGGGGCGGAACGGAAGTTCTTC.

The chain couples TRBV19 to TRBJ1-2; D uncertain. The V gene's germline CDR1 is LNHDA and CDR2 SQIVND (reference sequence). CDR3 length: 14 residues. With 0 bases removed from V and 8 bases from J, the gap between germline ends came to 13 bases. This CDR3 is CASSIDREGRGYTF. DNA for the CDR3: TGTGCCAGTAGTATAGATCGGGAAGGGCGAGGCTACACCTTC.

The genes are TRBV6-1 and TRBJ1-1; no clear D. The V end lost 3 bases, the J end lost 7 bases, and 18 bases lay between the germline ends. This CDR3 has 15 amino acids. From germline, CDR1 is MNHNS and CDR2 SASEGT. CDR3 region: CASSEGVPPTGEAFF. CDR3 coding DNA: TGTGCCAGCAGTGAGGGAGTCCCCCCTACCGGTGAAGCTTTCTTT.

J is TRBJ2-7 and V is TRBV7-6, with 11 bases matching TRBD2. The V gene end was trimmed by 2 bases and the J gene end by 2 bases; junction bases not matched to a gene: 2. CDR1 and CDR2 from the germline V gene are SGHVS and FNYEAQ. The CDR3 is made up of 15 amino acids. The CDR3 is CASSLLAGGPYEQYF. CDR3 sequence (DNA): TGTGCCAGCAGCTTATTAGCGGGAGGGCCCTACGAGCAGTACTTC.

The chain carries TRBV3-1 (or the pseudogene TRBV3-2) and TRBJ2-7; D is unresolved. V was pared by 4 bases and J by 4 bases, with 5 bases between. Germline CDR1 LGHDT, CDR2 YNNKEL (reference sequence). CDR3 length equals 11 residues. CDR3 DNA sequence: TGTGCCAGCAGCCGTATTTACGAGCAGTACTTC. Its protein product is CASSRIYEQYF.

This clone was found once. V and J are TRBV19 and TRBJ2-5, with a possible D match to TRBD1 (5 bases). The CDR3 loop spans 16 amino acids. Germline CDR1 LNHDA, CDR2 SQIVND (reference sequence). Trimming removed 1 base from V and 4 bases from J, with 16 bases in between. DNA of the CDR3: TGTGCCAGTAGTATAGGGTCTACAGGTAGGGGAGAGACCCAGTACTTC. Protein product: CASSIGSTGRGETQYF.

This clone has a handful of counts. The chain has TRBV27 and TRBJ1-5, with TRBD1 as a possible D gene (6 bases). V shed 8 bases and J shed 3 bases, with 20 bases lying between them. This CDR3 contains 16 residues. Per the germline V gene, CDR1 is MNHEY and CDR2 is SMNVEV (reference sequence). The CDR3: CASGLGGGVFNQPQHF. The DNA for the CDR3 is TGTGCCAGCGGCCTAGGAGGGGGGGTCTTCAATCAGCCCCAGCATTTT.

This chain uses TRBV7-8 with TRBJ1-2, with D unresolved. Trimming removed 1 base at V and 5 bases at J, with 8 bases between. The CDR3 contains 13 residues. Germline-derived CDR1 and CDR2 are SGHVS and FQNEAQ. The CDR3 region is CASSLGSGYGYTF. For the CDR3, the DNA is TGTGCCAGCAGCTTAGGATCGGGTTATGGCTACACCTTC.

The rearrangement uses TRBV6-2 or TRBV6-3 and TRBJ2-5, with TRBD2 identical over 7 bases. The germline V gene has CDR1 MNHEY and CDR2 SVGEGT. V dropped 5 bases and J dropped 3; count of bases not matched to a gene: 6. The CDR3 is 14 residues long. CDR3 in amino acids: CASSGLGIKETQYF. The DNA for the CDR3 is TGTGCCAGCAGTGGACTAGGAATCAAAGAGACCCAGTACTTC.

The rearrangement uses TRBV11-1 and TRBJ2-5, with unresolved D. Deletions cut 11 bases from V and 3 bases from J, with 13 bases between. The CDR3 contains 12 residues. In germline, CDR1 is SGHAT, CDR2 FQDESV (reference sequence). The DNA for the CDR3 is TGTGCCGTCCAGTTTCGGGAAGAGACCCAGTACTTC. This gives the protein CAVQFREETQYF.

The CDR3 sequence is CASSLRGGRATGELFF. CDR3 in DNA: TGTGCCAGCAGCCTTCGGGGAGGGAGGGCCACCGGGGAGCTGTTTTTT. V gene TRBV3-1 (or the pseudogene TRBV3-2) combines with J gene TRBJ2-2; TRBD2 matches 7 bases. Germline assignment: CDR1 LGHDT and CDR2 YNNKEL (reference sequence). V was pared by 4 bases and J by 4 bases, with 9 bases of the junction left unmatched. The CDR3 contains 16 residues.

The chain employs TRBV6-2 or TRBV6-3 and TRBJ2-7, with 12 bases fitting TRBD2. This CDR3 comprises 16 residues. Germline V gene lookup returns CDR1 MNHEY and CDR2 SVGEGT. V gave up 6 bases and J gave up 3 bases; unmatched junction bases: 9. The CDR3 coding sequence is TGTGCCAGCAGCGCCGGGACTAGCGGGTGGGGCTACGAGCAGTACTTC. It yields the protein CASSAGTSGWGYEQYF.

J is TRBJ2-1 and V is TRBV14; no firm D call. The CDR3 length is 14 residues. The V end was cut by 4 bases, the J end by 6 bases, with 13 bases between. The germline CDR1 and CDR2 sequences are SGHDN and FVKESK. Here the CDR3 DNA reads TGTGCCAGCAGCCCGCGAGTGTTCGGCAATGAGCAGTTCTTC. Translated: CASSPRVFGNEQFF.